This T cell receptor (beta chain) was sequenced for a study of cytomegalovirus exposure and HLA in healthy donors. As for this clone: The antigen is undetermined.

The PCR contained 60 Vbeta and 13 Jbeta primers. The protocol was immunoSEQ multiplex PCR, while the TCRdb copy is restricted to in-frame clones and leaves out a portion. This sample has about 110,000 clones, with about 75% found just once. Study-wide results and limits: CMV serostatus alone was available as immune exposure information.

This CDR3 region has 16 residues. Trimming cost V 4 bases and J 7 bases; bases outside gene matches: 12. Germline lookup yields CDR1 SGHDT and CDR2 YYEEEE. This clonotype was obtained from a male donor in good health and CMV-seropositive. Sample: PBMCs. V and J are TRBV5-6 and TRBJ2-1; 9 bases are a match to TRBD1. CDR3: CASSPSPGQGLNEQFF. In nucleotides, the CDR3 is TGTGCCAGCAGCCCCTCCCCGGGACAGGGTTTGAATGAGCAGTTCTTC. The full variable domain, its missing parts supplied by reference TRBV5-6 and TRBJ2-1, is DAGVTQSPTHLIKTRGQQVTLRCSPKSGHDTVSWYQQALGQGPQFIFQYYEEEERQRGNFPDRFSGHQFPNYSSELNVNALLLGDSALYLCASSPSPGQGLNEQFFGPGTRLTVL.